These 11 T cell receptor beta chains share one sample of origin, sequenced in a study of spatial heterogeneity in lung cancer (dated 2019 in TCRdb). Receptors were amplified or captured by 5' RACE. The sequencer listed for this sample is NextSeq 500. TCRdb ran its own pipeline on the public reads, namely fastp trimming at Q25 and MiXCR clone calling, and kept in-frame beta chains. All rows with the same CDR3 protein become a single entry with the most common DNA and genes. The sample table holds some 120,000 distinct CDR3 sequences, of which 12% were seen once. The biggest ten clones account for approximately 15% of the sample. The time point label, read with the paper, signifies: blood at routine non-recurrence follow-up after resection. Whole RNA extracted from tumor and nontumor lung tissue, or from cryopreserved PBMC samples, was used for TCR sequencing without cell sorting. Specimen: PBMCs, collected at follow-up. The receptors were gathered from a male donor with early-stage non-small cell lung cancer.

About this clonotype: This may be a read error: a much more frequent sequence differs by one nucleotide. The CDR3 does not close with the conserved phenylalanine or tryptophan, likely indicating a read error. This chain links TRBV7-9 with TRBJ2-1; D is perhaps TRBD1 (6 bases). Trimming left V 5 bases short and J 5 bases short, with 13 bases between. The CDR3 extends over 14 amino acids. Germline lookup yields CDR1 SEHNR and CDR2 FQNEAQ (reference sequence). CDR3 sequence: CASSISTGHNEQFL. The DNA of the CDR3 is TGTGCCAGCAGCATCTCCACAGGGCACAATGAGCAGTTCTTA.

Ten or more counts support this clonotype. The chain joins TRBV19 to TRBJ2-7; 9 bases are a match to TRBD2. V trimming: 2 bases; J trimming: 2 bases; junction bases outside the gene matches: 4. The germline gives CDR1 LNHDA, CDR2 SQIVND (reference sequence). The CDR3 runs 15 residues. The CDR3 coding sequence is TGTGCCAGTAGTATAAGAAGCGGGGGGACCTACGAGCAGTACTTC. This gives the protein CASSIRSGGTYEQYF.

V usage is TRBV30 and J usage is TRBJ2-7; D call uncertain. The CDR3 loop spans 13 amino acids. CDR1 and CDR2 from the germline V gene are GTSNPN and SVGIG (reference sequence). The V end was cut by 3 bases, the J end by 6 bases, with 15 bases between. The CDR3 DNA reads TGTGCCTGGAGGATGAATTCGGTGGCCGAGCAGTACTTC. It yields the protein CAWRMNSVAEQYF.

The rearrangement joins TRBV6-6 to TRBJ1-3, with D uncertain. V lost 2 bases and J 0 bases, leaving 2 bases between the germline ends. Germline V lookup: CDR1 MNHNY, CDR2 SVGAGI (reference sequence). The CDR3 is 13 residues long. CDR3 sequence reads: CASSYDSGNTIYF. Written as DNA, the CDR3 is TGTGCCAGCAGTTACGACTCTGGAAACACCATATATTTT.

A few counts support this clonotype. V and J are TRBV5-4 and TRBJ1-4, with D possibly being TRBD1 (6 bases). The CDR3 covers 13 residues. Trimming left V 7 bases short and J 6 bases short, with 13 bases between. The germline V gene has CDR1 SGHNT and CDR2 YYREEE (reference sequence). Written as DNA, the CDR3 is TGTGCCAGCTCAGGGGTAAAGGATGAAAAACTGTTTTTT. It codes for CASSGVKDEKLFF.

This clonotype was seen only a few times. The CDR3: CSAHRDFYEQYF. The CDR3 DNA reads TGCAGTGCTCACAGGGATTTCTACGAGCAGTACTTC. The chain is built from TRBV20-1 and TRBJ2-7; maybe TRBD1 (6 bases). The CDR3 sequence is 12 residues long. Germline V gives CDR1 DFQATT, CDR2 SNEGSKA (reference sequence). V gave up 5 bases and J gave up 3 bases, with 11 bases separating them.

This rearrangement joins TRBV20-1 to TRBJ1-5, with 7 bases fitting TRBD1. The length of the CDR3 is 13 residues. The germline CDR1 and CDR2 sequences are DFQATT and SNEGSKA (reference sequence). V gave up 2 bases and J gave up 7 bases; unmatched junction bases: 5. CDR3: CSARTTGDQPQHF. The CDR3 coding sequence is TGCAGTGCTAGAACAACAGGGGACCAGCCCCAGCATTTT.

This clonotype was seen at least ten times. This chain uses TRBV28 with TRBJ1-2; a weak D match, TRBD1 (5 bases). The V end lost 5 bases, the J end lost 8 bases, and 24 bases lay between the germline ends. CDR1 and CDR2 from the germline V gene are MDHEN and SYDVKM. The length of the CDR3 is 16 residues. CDR3 protein: CASSLNARQSLKGYTF. CDR3 sequence (DNA): TGTGCCAGCAGTCTCAACGCCCGACAGAGCTTGAAGGGCTACACCTTC.

This clonotype was observed a few times. This chain uses TRBV24-1 with TRBJ1-3; D may be TRBD1 (6 bases). Germline V gives CDR1 KGHDR, CDR2 SFDVKD. Trimming cost V 4 bases and J 0 bases, with 36 bases left between them. This CDR3 contains 24 residues. The CDR3 sequence is CATSDTGQKSSTLIWGISGNTIYF. DNA of the CDR3: TGTGCCACCAGTGACACCGGACAGAAGAGTTCTACCCTTATATGGGGGATCTCTGGAAACACCATATATTTT.

This clonotype turned up a few times. The chain uses TRBV6-2 or TRBV6-3 and TRBJ2-3, with D possibly being TRBD2 (6 bases). There are 14 residues in the CDR3. The ends were cut back, 6 bases at V and 1 base at J, with 11 bases in the middle. Germline V gene lookup returns CDR1 MNHEY and CDR2 SVGEGT. This CDR3 reads CASRLARGTDTQYF. The CDR3 DNA follows: TGTGCCAGCAGACTAGCTCGCGGCACAGATACGCAGTATTTT.

This clonotype was seen ten or more times. The chain recombines TRBV7-9 with TRBJ2-7, with D possibly being TRBD2 (6 bases). V was cut by 3 bases and J by 0 bases, with 9 bases left in between. CDR3 size: 14 residues. Germline CDR1 and CDR2: SEHNR and FQNEAQ (reference sequence). The CDR3 DNA reads as TGTGCCAGCAGCTTCGGGACTCCCTCCTACGAGCAGTACTTC. Encoded protein: CASSFGTPSYEQYF.